This T cell receptor (beta chain) was identified in a study of T cells in Graves' hyperthyroidism and ophthalmopathy. This clonotype was found a few times. Its specificity is not known. No ophthalmopathy progression within 18 months constituted stable Graves' hyperthyroidism. Among the patients, aged 18 to 65, hyperthyroidism was newly diagnosed and had lasted under 2 months. The diagnostic basis comprised clinical symptoms, serum thyroxine and TRAb, thyroid ultrasound and orbital computed tomography. Amplified regions were TCR beta CDR3 sequences from RNA transcripts. HTBI primers were the set used in a first-round RT-PCR of the TCR CDR3. TCRdb reanalysed the multiplex PCR reads using MiXCR and keeps one entry per CDR3 protein. The table lists under 250,000 distinct CDR3 sequences, approximately 17% of them singletons. General study points: Model predictions of ophthalmopathy came a median approximately seven months before onset.

The material sequenced was blood. The TCR originated in a man aged 50 to 60 with Graves' hyperthyroidism.

CDR3 region: CASSQDATNEKLFF. The CDR3 bases are TGCGCCAGCAGCCAAGATGCAACTAATGAAAAACTGTTTTTT. The gene calls are TRBV5-1 and TRBJ1-4; D gene unclear. The ends were cut back, 4 bases at V and 0 bases at J, with 7 bases in the middle. Germline V gives CDR1 SGHRS, CDR2 YFSETQ. The CDR3 totals 14 residues.